Below are 7 T cell receptor beta chains sequenced from a single sample in a study of shared clonotypes between healthy human individuals. Libraries were prepared by immunoSEQ multiplex PCR; TCRdb keeps only in-frame clonotypes and omits some of them. This table has a few million clones, 95% appearing once. The sample comprised naive CD4+ T cells sorted from blood. Subset described: CD45RA+ positively selected. These receptor sequences come from a man aged 18-30 years in good health.

On this clone: Other nucleotide sequences in the sample specify the same CDR3. The chain is built from TRBV7-9 and TRBJ2-3; no firm D call. Trimming took off 5 bases at V and 5 bases at J, with 8 bases between the two ends. Germline V CDR1 and CDR2: SEHNR, FQNEAQ (reference sequence). The CDR3 covers 12 residues. In DNA form, the CDR3 reads TGTGCCAGCAGCCTGGATTTAGATACGCAGTATTTT. Translating gives CASSLDLDTQYF.

The genes are TRBV30 and TRBJ1-5, with a weak D call TRBD1 (5 bases). The CDR3 covers 13 residues. V was cut by 3 bases and J by 6 bases, with 12 bases left in between. Germline CDR1 is GTSNPN and CDR2 is SVGIG (reference sequence). The CDR3 DNA sequence: TGTGCCTGGAGCGGCGTGGGGGTTCAGCCCCAGCATTTT. Translating it yields CAWSGVGVQPQHF.

This clone is a singleton in its sample. Different DNA sequences within this sample yield the same CDR3. This chain connects TRBV18 to TRBJ1-2; D is uncertain. Germline V CDR1 and CDR2: KGHSH, LQKENI. V lost 6 bases and J lost 3, with 8 bases in between. CDR3 length equals 12 residues. CDR3 sequence reads: CASSSADYGYTF. CDR3 DNA sequence: TGTGCCAGCTCCTCAGCCGACTATGGCTACACCTTC.

This clone occurred once. The CDR3 protein is CAWSPSLNEQFF. As DNA, the CDR3 is TGTGCCTGGAGCCCTAGCCTCAATGAGCAGTTCTTC. The chain combines TRBV30 with TRBJ2-1; TRBD2 is a possible D gene (5 bases). CDR1 and CDR2 from the germline V gene are GTSNPN and SVGIG (reference sequence). The CDR3 contains 12 residues. Trimming took off 3 bases at V and 6 bases at J, with 9 bases between the two ends.

The chain is built from TRBV11-2 and TRBJ1-6; D is possibly TRBD1 (5 bases). Germline V lookup: CDR1 SGHAT, CDR2 FQNNGV. V was trimmed by 5 bases and J by 10 bases, leaving 21 bases between them. The CDR3 is 16 amino acids. The CDR3 reads CASSGDSWLERSPLHF. The CDR3 region has the DNA TGTGCCAGCAGCGGGGACTCCTGGCTGGAGAGGTCACCCCTCCACTTT. Full variable domain (outside the CDR3, taken from reference TRBV11-2 and TRBJ1-6): EAGVAQSPRYKIIEKRQSVAFWCNPISGHATLYWYQQILGQGPKLLIQFQNNGVVDDSQLPKDRFSAERLKGVDSTLKIQPAKLEDSAVYLCASSGDSWLERSPLHFGNGTRLTVT.

The chain is built from TRBV18 and TRBJ1-1; TRBD1 matches 10 bases. V lost 4 bases and J lost 4; bases outside the gene matches: 6. There are 15 residues in the CDR3. Germline V gene data show CDR1 as KGHSH and CDR2 as LQKENI. CDR3 sequence (DNA): TGTGCCAGCTCACTGGACAGGGGGTCAGGCACTGAAGCTTTCTTT. Translated: CASSLDRGSGTEAFF.

The chain has TRBV6-6 and TRBJ1-4, with D unclear. This CDR3 contains 15 residues. V shed 5 bases and J shed 0 bases, with 10 bases lying between them. CDR1 is MNHNY and CDR2 is SVGAGI in the germline V gene (reference sequence). The CDR3 spells CASSRTGATNEKLFF. The CDR3 bases are TGTGCCAGCAGTCGGACGGGCGCAACTAATGAAAAACTGTTTTTT.